The rows below give T cell receptor beta chains drawn from one sample of a study of vaccination and CD4 T cells after COVID-19. TCRdb processed the PCR reads anew with MiXCR; each CDR3 protein has one entry. Among about 20,000 distinct CDR3 sequences listed, roughly 50% were seen once. Their antigens remain unidentified. The sequenced sample was CD4+ T cells from blood, cultured in vitro. The receptors were sampled from a human donor who had recovered from COVID-19. The CDR3 runs from the conserved cysteine through the conserved F or W. A D gene is named only where the DNA matches it firmly. Clone size is given for some rows only: seen once, a few or many times, or a class if the clone is expanded.

clone size,J gene,V gene,D gene,CDR3 DNA,CDR3 protein
NA,TRBJ1-3,TRBV4-2,NA,TGTGCCAGCAGCCAGGCCGGGGGTCCGAACTCTGGAAACACCATATATTTT,CASSQAGGPNSGNTIYF
few,TRBJ1-1,TRBV11-2,NA,TGTGCCAGCAGCTTAGATCCGGGACCGAACACTGAAGCTTTCTTT,CASSLDPGPNTEAFF
NA,TRBJ1-6,TRBV4-3,NA,TGCGCCAGCAGCCAAGAAGTGTCCTATAATTCACCCCTCCACTTT,CASSQEVSYNSPLHF
NA,TRBJ2-2,TRBV2,NA,TGTGCCAGCAGTGAAGGGTGGAGCACCGGGGAGCTGTTTTTT,CASSEGWSTGELFF
NA,TRBJ1-3,TRBV28,NA,TGTGCCAGCAGCCCAGGACAGCCTGGAAACACCATATATTTT,CASSPGQPGNTIYF
few,TRBJ1-4,TRBV20-1,NA,TGCAGTGCTGTACCGGGACGTTTTAATGAAAAACTGTTTTTT,CSAVPGRFNEKLFF
NA,TRBJ2-7,TRBV5-1,TRBD1,TGCGCCAGCAGCTTGGCCAGGGACAGGGTTCATGGCGAGCAGTACTTC,CASSLARDRVHGEQYF
NA,TRBJ2-2,TRBV24-1,NA,TGTGCCACCAGTGATTGGAACACCGGGGAGCTGTTTTTT,CATSDWNTGELFF
few,TRBJ2-5,TRBV19,TRBD2,TGTGGCGGAGCGGGAGCTCTTTCCGGGGAAAGAGACCAGTACTTC,CGGAGALSGERDQYF
NA,TRBJ2-3,TRBV20-1,TRBD2,TGCAGTGCTAGTGGGCTAGCGGGAGGGCCCCGCACAGATACGCAGTATTTT,CSASGLAGGPRTDTQYF
NA,TRBJ2-3,TRBV12-3/TRBV12-4,NA,TGTGCCAGCAGTTGGCGGGATGCCACAGATACGCAGTATTTT,CASSWRDATDTQYF
NA,TRBJ2-5,TRBV20-1,TRBD2,TGCAGTGCTAGTAGGTCTAGCGGGAGGCCAGAGACCCAGTACTTC,CSASRSSGRPETQYF
NA,TRBJ1-1,TRBV6-2/TRBV6-3,NA,TGTGCCAGCAGTTTTATAGGCGGCACTGAAGCTTTCTTT,CASSFIGGTEAFF
NA,TRBJ1-2,TRBV5-8,NA,TGTGCCAGCAGCTTGAATAGGGGGTTCTATGGCTACACCTTC,CASSLNRGFYGYTF
NA,TRBJ1-6,TRBV7-2,NA,TGTGCCAGCAGCTTGGGAGGTGGGGGCGGATCACCCCTCCACTTT,CASSLGGGGGSPLHF
NA,TRBJ2-5,TRBV7-3,TRBD2,TGTGCCAGCTCGGGAGGAGGGGTTGAGACCCAGTACTTC,CASSGGGVETQYF
few,TRBJ1-2,TRBV10-3,TRBD1,TGTGCCATCAGCCGGGACAGCTCTTGGGGCTACACCTTC,CAISRDSSWGYTF
few,TRBJ2-3,TRBV7-2,NA,TGTGCCAGCAGCGACAGAACCCTCAACACAGATACGCAGTATTTT,CASSDRTLNTDTQYF
once,TRBJ2-1,TRBV27,TRBD2,TGTGCCAGCAGTTTAGAGGTCAGGGGGAAGGGACTAGCGTACAATGAGCAGTTCTTC,CASSLEVRGKGLAYNEQFF
NA,TRBJ2-3,TRBV24-1,NA,TGTGCCACCCACGACTCTAGAGCAGATACGCAGTATTTT,CATHDSRADTQYF
NA,TRBJ1-1,TRBV6-1,NA,TGTGCCAGCGAAAAAGGGGGAGGGGCCACTGAAGCTTTCTTT,CASEKGGGATEAFF
few,TRBJ1-5,TRBV20-1,TRBD1,TGCAGTGCGCAAACCACCGGACAGGGTCAACAGCCCCAGCATTTT,CSAQTTGQGQQPQHF
NA,TRBJ1-2,TRBV28,NA,TGTGCCAGCAGCCCCCCTTATTGGGTATCGAATGAGATGAGAGGCTACACCTTC,CASSPPYWVSNEMRGYTF
NA,TRBJ2-5,TRBV2,TRBD2,TGTGCCAGCAGTGGTCTAGCGGGAGTGGTGGGCCAAGAGACCCAGTACTTC,CASSGLAGVVGQETQYF
NA,TRBJ1-1,TRBV7-2,NA,TGTGCCAGCAGCTTAAGAGGGTCGGACACTGAAGCTTTCTTT,CASSLRGSDTEAFF
few,TRBJ1-3,TRBV1,NA,TGCACCAGCAGCCAAGACACAGGGGGTGGAAACACCATATATTTT,CTSSQDTGGGNTIYF
NA,TRBJ1-2,TRBV18,TRBD1,TGTGCCAGCTCACCGGGACAGACTAACTATGGCTACACCTTC,CASSPGQTNYGYTF
NA,TRBJ1-2,TRBV6-1,TRBD1,TGTGCCAGCAGTCACGGGACAGGTCGAGGCTACACCTTC,CASSHGTGRGYTF
NA,TRBJ1-2,TRBV5-8,TRBD1,TGTGCCAGCAGCAGAACCGGGACAGGGGTTTCTTATGGCTACACCTTC,CASSRTGTGVSYGYTF
NA,TRBJ1-4,TRBV15,NA,TGTGCCACCAGCAGCGCACAGGGAAATAATGAAAAACTGTTTTTT,CATSSAQGNNEKLFF
NA,TRBJ2-3,TRBV7-6,NA,TGTGCCAGCAGCTTCCTACCAGGGAGGTCCGTCCCAGATACGCAGTATTTT,CASSFLPGRSVPDTQYF
NA,TRBJ1-5,TRBV7-9,TRBD1,TGTGCCAGCAGCGGACAGGGCGATCAGCCCCAGCATTTT,CASSGQGDQPQHF
NA,TRBJ2-1,TRBV6-2/TRBV6-3,NA,TGTGCCAGCGGGGCGGTATCCTACAATGAGCAGTTCTTC,CASGAVSYNEQFF
NA,TRBJ2-1,TRBV7-2,TRBD1,TGTGCCAGCAGCTCAGTAGGGACAGGGGGCTCTGAGCAGTTCTTC,CASSSVGTGGSEQFF
NA,TRBJ2-1,TRBV11-3,TRBD2,TGTGCCAGCAGCTTGGCCAGGACTAGCGGGAACTACAATGAGCAGTTCTTC,CASSLARTSGNYNEQFF
few,TRBJ1-5,TRBV10-2,TRBD1,TGCGCCAGCAGTAGAGGACAGGGGGCCTCGGGACAGCCCCAGCATTTT,CASSRGQGASGQPQHF
NA,TRBJ2-7,TRBV27,TRBD1,TGTGCCAGCAGTCAGCCGGGACAGGGTGCGGAGCAGTACTTC,CASSQPGQGAEQYF
few,TRBJ2-7,TRBV12-3/TRBV12-4,NA,TGTGCCAGCAGTTTTCGGGTAAGCGGTTTGACCTACGAGCAGTACTTC,CASSFRVSGLTYEQYF
few,TRBJ2-7,TRBV20-1,TRBD2,TGCAGCGGGGTCGGCGGGGGAAGCGAGCAGTACTTC,CSGVGGGSEQYF
few,TRBJ1-6,TRBV20-1,NA,TGCAGTGCTGCCTCGGGACCGACTAATTCACCCCTCCACTTT,CSAASGPTNSPLHF
few,TRBJ2-3,TRBV21-1,NA,TGTGCCAGCAGCAAAGCCGCCCGCCCCACGACAGGGGATAGCACAGATACGCAGTATTTT,CASSKAARPTTGDSTDTQYF
NA,TRBJ1-1,TRBV20-1,NA,TGCAGTGCTAGAGACTCGAGGGGCACTGAAGCTTTCTTT,CSARDSRGTEAFF
NA,TRBJ1-3,TRBV12-3/TRBV12-4,NA,TGTGCCAGCAGCTTACTCGGGAACACCATATATTTT,CASSLLGNTIYF
few,TRBJ1-2,TRBV6-5,NA,TGTGCCAGCAGTTACTCCGTCGGGGTGGTAAGGGGCTACACCTTC,CASSYSVGVVRGYTF
NA,TRBJ1-6,TRBV20-1,NA,TGCAGTGCTAGATCCCAGGGAGGGAATTCACCCCTCCACTTT,CSARSQGGNSPLHF
NA,TRBJ1-2,TRBV6-1,NA,TGTGCCAGCAGAGGAGACCCACGGAGCTATGGCTACACCTTC,CASRGDPRSYGYTF
NA,TRBJ1-2,TRBV7-2,NA,TGTGCCAGCAGCTTAGCGGACTATGGCTACACCTTC,CASSLADYGYTF
NA,TRBJ1-1,TRBV19,NA,TGTGCCAGTAGCCCGGTGGGGCCTGAAGCTTTCTTT,CASSPVGPEAFF
NA,TRBJ2-1,TRBV12-3/TRBV12-4,TRBD2,TGTGCCAGCAGTTTGGGACTAGAAATACGTGAGCAGTTCTTC,CASSLGLEIREQFF
NA,TRBJ1-1,TRBV28,NA,TGTGCCAGCAGTTTAGGGGGGGGCCCACACACTGAAGCTTTCTTT,CASSLGGGPHTEAFF
NA,TRBJ1-5,TRBV27,NA,TGTGCCAGCAGTTTCTCTGGACCCACGCATCAGCCCCAGCATTTT,CASSFSGPTHQPQHF
NA,TRBJ1-1,TRBV19,NA,TGTGCCAGTAGTATAGGCACAGGGAACACTGAAGCTTTCTTT,CASSIGTGNTEAFF
NA,TRBJ2-5,TRBV4-1,TRBD2,TGCGCCAGCAGCCCCGCCGGGACTAGCGGTCCCCGGGGGAGGACCCAGTACTTC,CASSPAGTSGPRGRTQYF
NA,TRBJ1-1,TRBV5-1,TRBD1,TGCGCCAGCAGCCGTCGGACAGGGGGCGTGAACACTGAAGCTTTCTTT,CASSRRTGGVNTEAFF
NA,TRBJ2-2,TRBV7-3,NA,TGTGCCAGCAGAGCGGCCTCGGGAACCGGGGAGCTGTTTTTT,CASRAASGTGELFF